This T cell receptor beta chain is from a study of pediatric ulcerative colitis. Study observations and caveats: Clonal expansions reduced rectal repertoire diversity in acute severe colitis. Rectal pinch biopsies may include blood-derived T cells. Two patients' blood samples yielded substantially fewer templates.

One to two pinch biopsies were taken from the rectum during colonoscopy. Of note for this clone: No antigen is known for it.

The survey-level immunoSEQ assay was used. The table came from immunoSEQ multiplex PCR; TCRdb's copy has only in-frame clones and leaves some out. The sample has roughly 45,000 clones; more than 60% are singletons. Looked up from germline, CDR1 is GTSNPN and CDR2 is SVGIG (reference sequence). CDR3 size: 15 residues. V was clipped by 2 bases and J by 8 bases; unmatched bases: 6. The receptor was derived from a girl aged 5 to 17 with moderate ulcerative colitis. The sample was gut tissue. The chain couples TRBV30 to TRBJ2-1, with 13 bases fitting TRBD2. CDR3 protein: CAWSFTGTSGDEQFF. The CDR3 DNA is TGTGCCTGGAGTTTCACCGGGACTAGCGGGGATGAGCAGTTCTTC.